This T cell receptor (beta chain) emerged from a study of blood T cell repertoires in COVID-19. Generated by immunoSEQ multiplex PCR, the TCRdb table keeps only in-frame clones and is missing some. The table lists around 140,000 clones, 87% of them singletons. This clone appeared once. The CDR3 length is 19 residues. V shed 3 bases and J 2 bases; nucleotides not matched to a gene: 17. Per the germline V gene, CDR1 is LNHDA and CDR2 is SQIVND (reference sequence). Sequencing used PBMCs or T cells enriched from blood (not recorded which). The chain combines TRBV19 with TRBJ1-2; the match to TRBD1 covers 8 bases. The source of this sequence is a man aged 60 to 69 who had recovered from COVID-19. The chain's CDR3 is CASSITGPWQGAGNYGYTF. In DNA, the CDR3 is TGTGCCAGTAGTATCACCGGGCCGTGGCAGGGGGCCGGAAACTATGGCTACACCTTC.